This T cell receptor beta chain appears in the sequencing data of a study of T cell changes during pregnancy in multiple sclerosis. The V and J ends lost 6 bases and 1 base, in that order; junction bases with no gene match: 9. The germline V gene has CDR1 SNHLY and CDR2 FYNNEI. The CDR3 spans 18 residues. The protocol was immunoSEQ multiplex PCR, while the TCRdb copy is restricted to in-frame clones and leaves out a portion. The repertoire holds 20,000 to 25,000 clones, with around nine tenths as singletons. Source: CD8+ T cells from peripheral blood mononuclear cells, taken in the first trimester of pregnancy. The sequence was collected from a female donor with multiple sclerosis, enrolled in a pregnancy study. The rearrangement links TRBV2 to TRBJ2-1; 13 bases line up with TRBD2. CDR3 DNA sequence: TGTGCCAGCAGCGTCCAACTAGCGGGAGGGCCTTCCTACAATGAGCAGTTCTTC. The encoded protein is CASSVQLAGGPSYNEQFF.